This TCR beta chain was found in a study of control samples from healthy donors and cancer patients. This clone occurred once. Generated by immunoSEQ multiplex PCR, the TCRdb table keeps only in-frame clones and is missing some. The table includes 150,000 to 200,000 clones, approximately 92% detected once. The source material was blood. The clonotype was recovered from a woman in her thirties or forties in good health.

The CDR3 loop reads CASSPAGAMVDGYTF. In nucleotides, the CDR3 is TGTGCCAGCAGTCCCGCAGGGGCTATGGTAGATGGCTACACCTTC. The V call is TRBV27, the J call TRBJ1-2; D might be TRBD1 (6 bases). The CDR3 contains 15 residues. The germline V and J ends were trimmed by 5 bases and 6 bases, with 19 bases remaining between them. CDR1 is MNHEY and CDR2 is SMNVEV in the germline V gene (reference sequence).